Listed below are T cell receptor beta chains from one sample, sequenced in a study of blood T cell repertoires in COVID-19. Measured with immunoSEQ multiplex PCR; TCRdb has only the in-frame clones, and not every one. The table lists roughly 230,000 clones, roughly 81% of them singletons, with around 0.97% in the top ten. Sequencing used peripheral blood. These TCRs come from a man aged 40-49 years with acute or convalescent COVID-19. Both conserved end residues are part of each CDR3. D genes are given only for firm matches. For some rows the clone size is stated as once, few or many, or as a class when expanded; others skip it.

v_gene	abundance	d_gene	j_gene	CDR3aa	CDR3nt
TRBV7-9	NA	TRBD1	TRBJ1-4	CASSFIRTGVHEKLFF	TGTGCCAGCAGCTTTATCCGGACAGGGGTGCATGAAAAACTGTTTTTT
TRBV11-2	NA	NA	TRBJ2-1	CASSLDLARGYNEQFF	TGTGCCAGCAGCTTAGATCTAGCCAGAGGTTACAATGAGCAGTTCTTC
TRBV21-1	once	NA	TRBJ1-2	CASSKSRGHPVALNYGYTF	TGTGCCAGCAGCAAGAGCAGGGGACATCCGGTAGCTTTAAACTATGGCTACACCTTC
TRBV5-1	NA	TRBD1	TRBJ2-3	CASSWTGLGDTQYF	TGCGCCAGCAGCTGGACAGGACTGGGGGATACGCAGTATTTT
TRBV10-3	NA	NA	TRBJ1-3	CAINQGSGNTIYF	TGTGCCATCAATCAGGGTTCTGGAAACACCATATATTTT
TRBV7-4	once	NA	TRBJ1-3	CASSLQHCSGNTIYF	TGTGCCAGCAGCTTGCAACATTGCTCTGGAAACACCATATATTTT
TRBV28	NA	NA	TRBJ1-2	CASTLTASYGYTF	TGTGCCAGCACTCTGACAGCTTCCTATGGCTACACCTTC
TRBV19	NA	NA	TRBJ1-5	CASSIEGGAGQPQHF	TGTGCCAGTAGTATAGAGGGGGGGGCTGGTCAGCCCCAGCATTTT
TRBV2	few	TRBD1	TRBJ1-5	CASSRWTGLNQPQHF	TGTGCCAGCAGTAGGTGGACAGGGCTCAATCAGCCCCAGCATTTT
TRBV30	many	NA	TRBJ1-2	CAWSVRGGYTF	TGTGCCTGGAGTGTACGAGGGGGCTACACCTTC
TRBV7-3	few	TRBD1	TRBJ1-1	CASSLSGQERAFF	TGTGCCAGCAGCTTAAGTGGACAGGAAAGAGCTTTCTTT
TRBV5-4	NA	NA	TRBJ2-7	CASSLVAGNEQYF	TGTGCCAGCAGCTTGGTGGCGGGAAACGAGCAGTACTTC
TRBV5-1	NA	NA	TRBJ2-1	CASSLGQGSWEQFF	TGCGCCAGCAGCTTGGGGCAGGGGAGTTGGGAGCAGTTCTTC
TRBV5-1	NA	TRBD1	TRBJ2-7	CASSLDRGHYEQYF	TGCGCCAGCAGCTTGGACAGGGGCCACTACGAGCAGTACTTC
TRBV7-6	once	TRBD1	TRBJ2-7	CASSTGTGPGEQYF	TGTGCCAGCAGCACCGGGACAGGGCCCGGCGAGCAGTACTTC
TRBV14	NA	TRBD2	TRBJ2-1	CASSRLAGGPTYNEQFF	TGTGCCAGCAGTCGACTAGCGGGGGGGCCCACCTACAATGAGCAGTTCTTC
TRBV14	NA	TRBD1	TRBJ2-5	CASSQDLGQGLRGETQYF	TGTGCCAGCAGCCAAGATTTGGGACAGGGTCTACGGGGAGAGACCCAGTACTTC
TRBV5-4	once	NA	TRBJ1-1	CASSLAQGLNTEAFF	TGTGCCAGCAGCTTGGCCCAGGGGCTGAACACTGAAGCTTTCTTT
TRBV19	NA	NA	TRBJ1-6	CASRPFGGGNSPLHF	TGTGCCAGTAGACCCTTCGGGGGAGGAAATTCACCCCTCCACTTT
TRBV5-6	NA	NA	TRBJ2-3	CASSLASIGGVGDTQYF	TGTGCCAGCAGCTTGGCCTCGATAGGGGGTGTGGGAGATACGCAGTATTTT
TRBV18	NA	TRBD1	TRBJ1-1	CASSPGDSAEAFF	TGTGCCAGCTCACCAGGGGACAGTGCCGAAGCTTTCTTT
TRBV6-6	NA	TRBD1	TRBJ1-2	CASSYRDSRYGYTF	TGTGCCAGCAGTTATCGGGACAGTAGATATGGCTACACCTTC
TRBV5-4	NA	TRBD2	TRBJ2-3	CASSGPSGGGTDTQYF	TGTGCCAGCAGCGGACCTAGCGGGGGTGGCACAGATACGCAGTATTTT
TRBV7-9	NA	TRBD2	TRBJ2-1	CASSAHPLAGEFF	TGTGCCAGCAGCGCACACCCTCTAGCGGGGGAGTTCTTC